This T cell receptor (beta chain) was retrieved from a study of shared clonotypes between healthy human individuals. V gave up 8 bases and J gave up 6 bases, with 10 bases separating them. CDR3 length: 12 residues. Germline CDR1 and CDR2: MNHEY and SMNVEV (reference sequence). Study-level results: Clonotype sharing among the donors was expected to vary with sequencing depth.

Points on this clone: The antigen is undetermined.

The protocol was immunoSEQ multiplex PCR, while the TCRdb copy is restricted to in-frame clones and leaves out a portion. The sample consists of over 800,000 clones, 90% to 95% of them appearing once. Terminally differentiated effector memory CD45RA+ cells were excluded by CCR7 positive selection of CD45RO-negative cells. The V and J genes are TRBV27 and TRBJ2-2; D is perhaps TRBD1 (5 bases). The sequence was collected from a man younger than 45 in good health. The sample taken for sequencing was naive CD8+ T cells sorted from blood. The CDR3 region has the DNA TGTGCCAGCTTCAGGGTCCCCGGGGAGCTGTTTTTT. Translated: CASFRVPGELFF.